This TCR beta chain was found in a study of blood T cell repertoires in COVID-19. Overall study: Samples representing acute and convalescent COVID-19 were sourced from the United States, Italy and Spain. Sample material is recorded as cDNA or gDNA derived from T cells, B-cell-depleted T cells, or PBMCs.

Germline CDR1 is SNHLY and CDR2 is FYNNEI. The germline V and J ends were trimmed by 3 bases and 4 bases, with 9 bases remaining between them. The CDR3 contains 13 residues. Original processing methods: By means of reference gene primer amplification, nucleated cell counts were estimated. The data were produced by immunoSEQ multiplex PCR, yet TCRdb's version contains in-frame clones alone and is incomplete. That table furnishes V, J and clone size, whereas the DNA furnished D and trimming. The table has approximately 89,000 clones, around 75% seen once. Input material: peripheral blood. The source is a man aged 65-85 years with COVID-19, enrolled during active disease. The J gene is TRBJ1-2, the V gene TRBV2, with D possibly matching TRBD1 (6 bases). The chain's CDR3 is CASSDRGGYGYTF. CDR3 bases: TGTGCCAGCAGTGACAGGGGTGGCTATGGCTACACCTTC.